The clone carrying this TCR beta chain was found a few times. Its antigen is unidentified. RNA, once extracted, was reverse transcribed into cDNA for use as the sequencing template. Data came from immunoSEQ multiplex PCR; TCRdb stores just in-frame clones and leaves some out. The sample yields roughly 140,000 clones, approximately 53% seen once. This sample was included in a study of CD8+ T cells in alopecia areata. Study in general: Those treated were given oral tofacitinib at 5 to 10 mg twice daily. Findings and caveats of the study: Lesional scalp displayed greater clonality than normal scalp, most notably in alopecia totalis/universalis.

The researchers isolated CD4+ and CD8+ T cells from PBMCs by sorting. The specimen comprised CD8+ T cells sorted from blood, sampled at week 0. This receptor was identified in a human donor with alopecia areata.

The DNA of the CDR3 is TGTGCCAGCAGCTGGACAGGCCTCAATCAGCCCCAGCATTTT. Residues: CASSWTGLNQPQHF. The chain combines TRBV5-5 with TRBJ1-5; the match to TRBD1 covers 7 bases. Germline trimming cut 3 bases from V and 3 bases from J; bases unmatched to any gene: 3. Germline loops: CDR1 SGHKS, CDR2 YYEKEE (reference sequence). The CDR3 runs 14 residues.